One and the same sample provided the 10 T cell receptor beta chains below, sequenced in a study of regulatory T cells in long-lasting Graves disease (dated by TCRdb to the early 2020s). Per the publication, the time point label means: newly diagnosed GD, antithyroid drugs for less than 3 months. For both TCR sequencing and RNA sequencing, RNA was extracted from PBMCs in TRIzol. To prepare the library, multiplex PCR was applied. The sequencing machine was an Illumina HiSeq 4000. CDR3 regions were amplified by Arm-PCR with iRepertoire HTBI primers to construct TCR beta libraries. TCRdb handled the public reads itself, with Q25 trimming in fastp and clone calling in MiXCR, and kept productive beta chains. CDR3 protein duplicates are merged, each entry listing the most common genes and DNA. The sample records some 460,000 distinct CDR3 sequences, roughly 16% of which are singletons. The ten largest clones add up to 9% to 15% of the sample.

Another study also made use of these data, one on T cells in Graves' hyperthyroidism and ophthalmopathy.

The sequencing here drew on peripheral blood mononuclear cells (PBMCs), taken at new diagnosis, from a patient treated with antithyroid drugs. These receptors all stem from a man in his forties with Graves disease. Donor details come from another sample of the same person, matched by shared clones.

This clonotype has ten or more counts. This sequence joins TRBV28 and TRBJ2-1, with TRBD2 matching over 7 bases. V lost 5 bases, J lost 13 bases, and 8 bases stayed unmatched. This CDR3 has 12 residues. The V gene's germline CDR1 is MDHEN and CDR2 SYDVKM. This chain's CDR3 is CASSLSGIYQFF. The DNA of the CDR3 is TGTGCCAGCAGTCTGAGCGGGATATATCAGTTCTTC.

This clonotype was counted a few times. The rearrangement joins TRBV3-1 to TRBJ1-5; D is unresolved. V was shortened by 3 bases and J by 6 bases, with 15 bases between the two germline ends. CDR1 and CDR2 (germline): LGHDT, YNNKEL (reference sequence). The CDR3 has 15 residues. The CDR3 sequence is CASSQGRLGGQPQHF. The CDR3 nucleotides read TGTGCCAGCAGCCAGGGTCGACTGGGCGGTCAGCCCCAGCATTTT.

This clonotype was seen many times. V and J are TRBV28 and TRBJ2-7; tentatively, D is TRBD1 (5 bases). V lost 3 bases to trimming and J lost 0 bases, with 9 bases between them. CDR1 is MDHEN and CDR2 is SYDVKM in the germline V gene. The CDR3 runs 14 residues. The CDR3 loop reads CASSFATASYEQYF. The CDR3 DNA sequence: TGTGCCAGCAGTTTTGCGACAGCCTCCTACGAGCAGTACTTC.

This clonotype was counted only a few times. Because it lacks the conserved phenylalanine or tryptophan at the end, this CDR3 is likely a read error. This rearrangement joins TRBV28 to TRBJ2-1; 10 bases map to TRBD2. This CDR3 spans 15 amino acids. The V segment lost 3 bases and the J segment 10 bases; nucleotides outside the gene matches: 9. Germline V gene sequence: CDR1 MDHEN, CDR2 SYDVKM. CDR3 amino acids: CASSFLKLAGFEQFC. The CDR3 bases are TGTGCCAGCAGTTTTCTGAAACTAGCGGGATTCGAGCAGTTCTGC.

This clonotype was observed at least ten times. V usage is TRBV24-1 and J usage is TRBJ1-5; TRBD1 matches at 9 bases. In germline, CDR1 is KGHDR, CDR2 SFDVKD. V lost 5 bases to trimming and J lost 4 bases; unmatched junction nucleotides: 5. The CDR3 has 15 amino acids. The CDR3 loop is CATSVGTGLNQPQHF. The DNA of the CDR3 is TGTGCCACCAGTGTTGGGACAGGGTTAAATCAGCCCCAGCATTTT.

This clonotype was found a few times. The chain has TRBV27 and TRBJ2-7; 8 bases are shared with TRBD2. The CDR3 runs to 13 residues. Germline CDR1 reads MNHEY; CDR2 reads SMNVEV (reference sequence). V dropped 5 bases and J dropped 7; count of bases not matched to a gene: 7. The CDR3 DNA follows: TGTGCCAGCAGTATCGGGGGGGCGAGGGAGCAGTACTTC. This gives the protein CASSIGGAREQYF.

Concerning this clonotype itself: Since a much larger clone is just one base distant, this may be a read error. The rearrangement links TRBV28 to TRBJ1-5; D is uncertain. The V gene lost 4 bases and the J gene lost 2 bases, with 15 bases spanning the gap. CDR1 and CDR2 from the germline V gene are MDHEN and SYDVKM. This CDR3 is built from 16 residues. The CDR3 sequence is CASSSQLGLGNQPQHF. CDR3 in DNA: TGTGCCAGCAGTTCTCAATTGGGGTTGGGCAATCAGCCCCAGCATTTT.

Concerning this clonotype: A single base separates this from a much larger clone, so it may be a read error. J is TRBJ2-1 and V is TRBV20-1; TRBD1 aligns across 9 bases. The CDR3 length is 14 residues. Germline V gene lookup returns CDR1 DFQATT and CDR2 SNEGSKA (reference sequence). CDR3 residues: CSAIQGAAYNEQLF. DNA of the CDR3: TGCAGTGCCATACAGGGGGCCGCCTACAATGAGCAGCTCTTC.

A remark on this clonotype: A far larger clone is a single base away, which makes a read error likely. The chain recombines TRBV3-1 with TRBJ2-1, with D possibly called TRBD1 or TRBD2 (6 bases each). The J call may be mistaken, given a closer DNA end match to TRBJ2-5. The germline V gene encodes CDR1 LGHDT and CDR2 YNNKEL (reference sequence). This CDR3 is 14 amino acids long. CDR3 nucleotide sequence: TGTGCCAGCAGCCAATCGGGGGCACAAGAGACCCAGTACTTC. Protein product: CASSQSGAQETQYF.

Concerning this clonotype: A clone one base away is much larger, so this may be a read error. The rearrangement links TRBV11-2 to TRBJ2-1, with TRBD2 matching over 11 bases. The CDR3 totals 15 residues. Looked up from germline, CDR1 is SGHAT and CDR2 is FQNNGV. Trimming took 0 bases from V and 7 from J; bases not matched to a gene: 2. Here the CDR3 reads CASSLEASGRNEQFF. The CDR3 DNA is TGTGCCAGCAGCTTAGAGGCTAGCGGGAGGAATGAGCAGTTCTTC.